The text below deals with one T cell receptor beta chain. The data derive from a study of blood T cell repertoires in COVID-19. Looking at the study overall: Samples of COVID-19 (acute and convalescent) were obtained from the United States, Italy and Spain. Sources were T cells, B-cell-depleted T cells, or PBMCs; the material itself was cDNA or gDNA.

V was shortened by 5 bases and J by 5 bases, with 10 bases between the two germline ends. This CDR3 has 13 amino acids. Germline V gives CDR1 KGHSH, CDR2 LQKENI. Per the original data handling: Researchers report that nucleated cell counts were estimated from reference gene primer amplification. The assay was immunoSEQ multiplex PCR, and TCRdb's table has in-frame clones only and misses some. V and J calls and clone size are copied from that table; D and trimming were computed from the DNA. The profile shows 30,000 to 40,000 clones, about four fifths of them singletons. This TCR was sampled from a man in his sixties or seventies with acute or convalescent COVID-19. The sample was peripheral blood. V gene TRBV18 combines with J gene TRBJ1-5; D gene unclear. The CDR3: CASSDIKDQPQHF. CDR3 bases: TGTGCCAGCTCAGACATTAAGGATCAGCCCCAGCATTTT.